The 20 T cell receptor beta chains below all came from one sample that was sequenced in a study of blood T cell repertoires in COVID-19. Method: immunoSEQ multiplex PCR; TCRdb's copy keeps in-frame clones and lacks some. The table includes 190,000 or so clones, approximately 86% detected once. The specimen was peripheral blood. Receptors originate from a man aged 35 to 55 with active or convalescent COVID-19.

The genes are TRBV15 and TRBJ1-2; D possibly corresponds to TRBD1 (6 bases). In germline, CDR1 is LNHNV, CDR2 YYDKDF (reference sequence). The CDR3 is 14 residues long. Trimming removed 0 bases at V and 6 bases at J, with 11 bases between. The CDR3, as DNA: TGTGCCACCAGCAGAGATCTGACAGGCAATGGCTACACCTTC. Translated, it gives CATSRDLTGNGYTF.

The chain joins TRBV4-1 to TRBJ1-5, with D tentatively TRBD1 (6 bases). Germline loops: CDR1 MGHRA, CDR2 YSYEKL. This CDR3 comprises 15 residues. The V and J ends lost 3 bases and 0 bases respectively, with 9 bases between them. CDR3 protein: CASSQDSYSNQPQHF. The CDR3 region has the DNA TGCGCCAGCAGCCAGGACAGTTATAGCAATCAGCCCCAGCATTTT.

V and J are TRBV5-1 and TRBJ1-2; TRBD1 aligns across 7 bases. Germline loops: CDR1 SGHRS, CDR2 YFSETQ. V shed 0 bases, J shed 2 bases, and the junction held 4 bases outside the gene matches. The CDR3 length is 15 residues. The CDR3 here is CASSLEPGGNYGYTF. CDR3 bases: TGCGCCAGCAGCTTGGAACCAGGGGGGAACTATGGCTACACCTTC.

In its sample, this clone was seen once. The chain combines TRBV5-6 with TRBJ2-7; D remains unclear. Trimming cost V 0 bases and J 5 bases, with 9 bases left between them. The germline gives CDR1 SGHDT, CDR2 YYEEEE. The CDR3 extends over 13 amino acids. For the CDR3, the DNA is TGTGCCAGCAGCTTGGATGTCAGGAACGAGCAGTACTTC. Encoded protein: CASSLDVRNEQYF.

The V and J genes are TRBV7-2 and TRBJ2-5, with a weak D call TRBD1 (6 bases). Deletions cut 2 bases from V and 2 bases from J, with 12 bases between. CDR3 length: 15 amino acids. Germline CDR1 reads SGHTA; CDR2 reads FQGNSA. The CDR3 loop is CASSLQQGWQETQYF. The CDR3 nucleotides read TGTGCCAGCAGCTTACAGCAGGGGTGGCAAGAGACCCAGTACTTC.

J is TRBJ1-1 and V is TRBV25-1, with D possibly being TRBD1 (6 bases). Germline V CDR1 and CDR2: MGHDK, SYGVNS. V shed 5 bases and J shed 3 bases, with 10 bases lying between them. This CDR3 contains 13 residues. CDR3 protein: CASSNRAYTEAFF. DNA of the CDR3: TGTGCCAGCAGTAACAGGGCGTACACTGAAGCTTTCTTT.

This clone showed up just a few times. The chain joins TRBV6-4 to TRBJ1-2, with no clear D. This CDR3 is 13 amino acids long. The ends were cut back, 0 bases at V and 5 bases at J, with 7 bases in the middle. CDR1 is MRHNA, CDR2 SNTAGT, per germline. CDR3 bases: TGTGCCAGCAGTGACTCCGACGGGTATGGCTACACCTTC. The encoded protein is CASSDSDGYGYTF.

The CDR3 sequence: CASSPGGGDQPQHF. CDR3 DNA sequence: TGTGCCAGCTCACCAGGCGGGGGCGATCAGCCCCAGCATTTT. The V and J genes are TRBV18 and TRBJ1-5; tentatively, D is TRBD1 (6 bases). Germline assignment: CDR1 KGHSH and CDR2 LQKENI. The CDR3 spans 14 residues. The V end was cut by 2 bases, the J end by 5 bases, with 10 bases between. Filled out from reference TRBV18 and TRBJ1-5, the complete variable domain reads NAGVMQNPRHLVRRRGQEARLRCSPMKGHSHVYWYRQLPEEGLKFMVYLQKENIIDESGMPKERFSAEFPKEGPSILRIQQVVRGDSAAYFCASSPGGGDQPQHFGDGTRLSIL.

The CDR3 nucleotides are TGCAGCCTTAGACAGTTCATGAACACTGAAGCTTTCTTT. This encodes CSLRQFMNTEAFF. This chain uses TRBV29-1 with TRBJ1-1; a weak D match, TRBD1 (5 bases). The V gene's germline CDR1 is SQVTM and CDR2 ANQGSEA. CDR3 length equals 13 residues. Deletions cut 8 bases from V and 0 bases from J, with 13 bases between.

The rearrangement joins TRBV3-1 (or the pseudogene TRBV3-2) to TRBJ2-2; tentative D call: TRBD2 (6 bases). The V gene's germline CDR1 is LGHDT and CDR2 YNNKEL (reference sequence). The CDR3 runs 15 residues. Between the trimmed V and J ends, which lost 10 bases and 6 bases, there was a span of 21 bases. The CDR3 bases are TGTGCCACCTCGTTGGGGGGATTCATCCCCGGGGAGCTGTTTTTT. Translation gives CATSLGGFIPGELFF.

The V call is TRBV7-3, the J call TRBJ2-7, with D maybe TRBD1 (5 bases). Germline V gene sequence: CDR1 SGHTA, CDR2 FQGTGA. Between the trimmed V and J ends, which lost 1 base and 2 bases, there was a span of 12 bases. The CDR3 extends over 15 amino acids. CDR3 coding DNA: TGTGCCAGCAGCTTAATGGCAGGGCTGGCCTACGAGCAGTACTTC. As protein: CASSLMAGLAYEQYF.

The V and J genes are TRBV7-9 and TRBJ2-1, with 13 bases matching TRBD2. The CDR3 contains 15 residues. The junction had 9 bases not matched to a gene; V was cut back by 6 bases and J by 10 bases. CDR1 and CDR2 from the germline V gene are SEHNR and FQNEAQ (reference sequence). CDR3 loop: CASRPTSGGAGEQFF. CDR3 coding DNA: TGTGCCAGCAGGCCCACTAGCGGGGGGGCTGGGGAGCAGTTCTTC.

This chain connects TRBV6-5 to TRBJ1-5; TRBD1 matches at 9 bases. J lost 5 bases, V lost 7 bases, and 6 bases had no gene match. Germline V gene lookup returns CDR1 MNHEY and CDR2 SVGAGI. The CDR3 contains 14 residues. CDR3 sequence: CASTMGQGHQPQHF. As DNA, the CDR3 is TGTGCCAGCACTATGGGACAGGGTCATCAGCCCCAGCATTTT.

The gene calls are TRBV6-4 and TRBJ2-3, with TRBD1 as a possible D gene (6 bases). With 3 bases removed from V and 1 base from J, the gap between germline ends came to 11 bases. CDR3 length: 15 residues. In germline, CDR1 is MRHNA, CDR2 SNTAGT. The CDR3 reads CASSEEPGGTDTQYF. CDR3 nucleotides: TGTGCCAGCAGTGAAGAGCCAGGGGGCACAGATACGCAGTATTTT.

This clone was recorded a few times. The V gene is TRBV5-8, the J gene TRBJ2-2, with D maybe TRBD2 (7 bases). Germline values: CDR1 SGHTS, CDR2 YDEGEE. The length of the CDR3 is 14 residues. Trimming stripped 5 bases from V and 4 bases from J, with 12 bases between. In DNA, the CDR3 is TGTGCCAGCAGTAGGGGGGGAGTCACCGGGGAGCTGTTTTTT. It translates to CASSRGGVTGELFF.

This clone was seen just once. The chain carries TRBV6-1 and TRBJ1-3; D perhaps matches TRBD1 (6 bases). Trimming took off 4 bases at V and 3 bases at J, with 16 bases between the two ends. The CDR3 is 16 amino acids. CDR1 is MNHNS and CDR2 is SASEGT in the germline V gene. The CDR3 DNA is TGTGCCAGCAGTGGGCCGGCAACAGGGTTTGGAAACACCATATATTTT. Encoded protein: CASSGPATGFGNTIYF.

The sample holds one count of this clone. This sequence joins TRBV25-1 and TRBJ2-1; D might be TRBD1 (6 bases). The CDR3 has 14 amino acids. Per germline, CDR1 MGHDK and CDR2 SYGVNS. V shed 10 bases and J shed 6 bases, with 19 bases lying between them. Here the CDR3 reads CAIPDRKGSNEQFF. In DNA, the CDR3 is TGTGCCATCCCTGACAGGAAGGGTTCCAATGAGCAGTTCTTC.

This clone was seen a handful of times. The rearrangement joins TRBV12-3 or TRBV12-4 to TRBJ1-1, with 7 nucleotides matching TRBD1. This CDR3 contains 13 residues. Trimming at V came to 5 bases and at J to 3 bases, leaving 3 bases not matched to a gene. CDR3 protein: CASSPGQHTEAFF. CDR3 nucleotide sequence: TGTGCCAGCAGTCCGGGACAGCACACTGAAGCTTTCTTT.

The chain carries TRBV9 and TRBJ2-5; no definite D call. The germline gives CDR1 SGDLS, CDR2 YYNGEE. The CDR3 has 17 amino acids. V dropped 3 bases and J dropped 1 base, with 19 bases sitting between them. The CDR3 nucleotides are TGTGCCAGCAGCGCGTACACTACGGAGTACACCCAAGAGACCCAGTACTTC. Encoded protein: CASSAYTTEYTQETQYF.

The chain employs TRBV12-3 or TRBV12-4 and TRBJ1-2; TRBD1 aligns across 9 bases. The CDR3 has 13 residues. V gave up 6 bases and J gave up 6 bases; unmatched junction bases: 5. CDR3 bases: TGTGCCAGCAGACTCACAGGGGGCCATGGCTACACCTTC. Its protein product is CASRLTGGHGYTF.